The next 10 T cell receptor beta chains were all read from a single sample in a study of CD8+CD57+ T cells in acquired aplastic anemia. TCR beta VDJ combinations and CDR3 sequences were profiled from genomic DNA. TCRdb passed the reads through MiXCR, listing each CDR3 protein once. The sample consists of roughly 500,000 distinct CDR3 sequences, around a third of them appearing once. Individuals selected for sequencing had exhibited CD8+CD57+ cell expansion on flow cytometry. The sample consisted of sorted CD4+, CD8+, or CD8+CD57+ T cells (not recorded which) from PBMCs. The receptors were sampled from a human donor with aplastic anemia.

In DNA, the CDR3 is TGCGCCAGCAGCCGACCCGGGACATCGGTCGGAGGGCAGTTCTTC. The encoded protein is CASSRPGTSVGGQFF. The V call is TRBV4-1, the J call TRBJ2-1, with D tentatively TRBD1 (6 bases). CDR3 length: 15 amino acids. V lost 4 bases to trimming and J lost 12 bases, with 22 bases between them. In germline, CDR1 is MGHRA, CDR2 YSYEKL.

With regard to this clonotype: A much bigger clone sits one base away, suggesting this may be a read error. This chain uses TRBV10-3 with TRBJ1-1, with D maybe TRBD1 (5 bases). Deletions cut 4 bases from V and 4 bases from J, with 10 bases between. The germline gives CDR1 ENHRY, CDR2 SYGVKD. The CDR3 consists of 13 residues. The CDR3 region is CAISVERGTEAFF. The CDR3 nucleotides are TGTGCCATCAGTGTGGAGAGGGGCACTGAAGCTTTCTTT.

This clonotype was recorded many times. The genes are TRBV9 and TRBJ2-1; D tentatively reads TRBD1 or TRBD2 (5 bases each). V was pared by 2 bases and J by 5 bases, with 8 bases between. This CDR3 comprises 13 residues. Germline lookup yields CDR1 SGDLS and CDR2 YYNGEE. The CDR3 sequence is CASSVGTHNEQFF. The CDR3 DNA reads as TGTGCCAGCAGCGTTGGGACGCACAATGAGCAGTTCTTC.

This clonotype occurred a few times. The chain employs TRBV20-1 and TRBJ1-1, with 7 bases identical to TRBD1. The CDR3 contains 16 residues. Germline values: CDR1 DFQATT, CDR2 SNEGSKA (reference sequence). J lost 2 bases, V lost 6 bases, and 15 bases had no gene match. CDR3 coding DNA: TGCAGTGCCGAACCGCTAACGGACAGGACCAACACTGAAGCTTTCTTT. Translating it yields CSAEPLTDRTNTEAFF.

The chain joins TRBV29-1 to TRBJ2-7; perhaps TRBD2 as D (6 bases). Germline V gene data show CDR1 as SQVTM and CDR2 as ANQGSEA. The V end was cut by 4 bases, the J end by 9 bases, with 16 bases between. The CDR3 extends over 12 amino acids. The CDR3 spells CSVGLGLGGQYF. The DNA for the CDR3 is TGCAGCGTTGGACTAGGGCTGGGGGGGCAGTACTTC.

The chain couples TRBV5-1 to TRBJ1-1; weak D call: TRBD1 (5 bases). Per germline, CDR1 SGHRS and CDR2 YFSETQ. V was trimmed by 4 bases and J by 0 bases, leaving 16 bases between them. The CDR3 sequence is 16 residues long. This CDR3 reads CASSPRRGRMNTEAFF. In nucleotides, the CDR3 is TGCGCCAGCAGCCCCCGGCGGGGACGGATGAACACTGAAGCTTTCTTT.

This clonotype was counted many times. The CDR3 is CSATSGGQNSPLHF. The CDR3 nucleotides are TGCAGTGCCACTTCCGGGGGGCAAAACTCACCCCTCCACTTT. The rearrangement joins TRBV20-1 to TRBJ1-6; a weak D match, TRBD1 (6 bases). The CDR3 covers 14 residues. Between the trimmed V and J ends, which lost 6 bases and 10 bases, there was a span of 19 bases. The V gene's germline CDR1 is DFQATT and CDR2 SNEGSKA (reference sequence).

This clonotype has only a few counts. The rearrangement links TRBV5-1 to TRBJ2-7, with D perhaps TRBD2 (6 bases). Trimming removed 3 bases at V and 4 bases at J, with 11 bases between. Germline CDR1 reads SGHRS; CDR2 reads YFSETQ. The CDR3 is made up of 13 amino acids. This CDR3 is CASSSLRGYEQYF. CDR3 nucleotides: TGCGCCAGCAGCTCCCTCCGGGGGTACGAGCAGTACTTC.

This chain links TRBV5-6 with TRBJ1-5, with 7 positions matching TRBD1. Germline V lookup: CDR1 SGHDT, CDR2 YYEEEE. This CDR3 contains 14 residues. V dropped 4 bases and J dropped 7; count of bases not matched to a gene: 8. CDR3 DNA sequence: TGTGCCAGCAGCCCCCGACAGGGAGGACAGCCCCAGCATTTT. Protein sequence: CASSPRQGGQPQHF.

In regard to this clonotype: No DNA is shown, since the ends of the CDR3 on it are uncertain; the CDR3 is the one TCRdb lists. The J gene is TRBJ2-7, the V gene TRBV25-1; the D segment call TRBD1 is taken from the table without a DNA check. Germline values: CDR1 MGHDK, CDR2 SYGVNS. From its first to its last residue, the CDR3 has 19 amino acids. CDR3: CASSEPDSRFTPPLWEQYF.